The sequence of this T cell receptor beta chain was determined in a study of spatial heterogeneity in lung cancer (dated by TCRdb to about 2019). Study-wide context: Samples were obtained from about 75 patients with early-stage, untreated non-small cell lung cancer from the lung TRACERx cohort. TCR alpha and beta repertoires were quantitatively compared across multiple tumor regions, matched nontumor lung and blood in non-small cell lung cancer. TCR repertoire features were related to nonsynonymous mutation counts determined by whole-exome sequencing of tumor tissue. More beta-chain than alpha-chain transcripts were consistently detected, likely reflecting higher beta-chain transcript abundance. Both alpha and beta chains were TCR-sequenced in hundreds of tumor regions, approximately 67 matched nontumor lung samples and around 50 PBMC samples obtained at surgery. In the raw uncorrected reads, each unique combination of TCR and UMI appeared on average more than ten times. Follow-up PBMC samples were sequenced whenever available, with the median time to follow-up being approximately two years after resection. General findings and caveats noted by the study authors: Confirming at a functional level the hypothesis that regional TCRs recognize regional mutations was considered to require additional single-cell paired TCR alpha and beta sequencing. Comparisons of baseline and follow-up blood repertoires included only around 13 patients. Ubiquitous expanded tumor TCRs showed up in blood more often at tumor resection than at routine follow-up.

This specimen's time point label, per the study, means: blood at routine non-recurrence follow-up after resection. TCR sequencing used whole RNA extracted from tumor and nontumor lung tissue, or from cryopreserved PBMC samples, without cell sorting. Only patients for whom sufficient RNA was available from at least two tumor regions were selected for TCR sequencing. Its CDR3 holds 17 amino acids, cysteine through phenylalanine. CDR3 DNA only is kept here, 51 bases in frame from base 1. The germline V gene provides CDR1 SGHRS and CDR2 YFSETQ. Clipping removes 2 bases from V and 0 bases from J, with 6 as the unmatched junction base count. In regard to this clonotype: Its binding antigen is unknown. Per-base quality was not reported, and no clone a single base away is much larger than it.

The library was produced with 5' RACE. TCRdb names NextSeq 500 as the instrument used. To allow correction of PCR and sequencing errors, the TCR library protocol tagged every TCR cDNA molecule with a unique molecular identifier. The authors processed their data as follows. TCR identification, UMI-based error correction and CDR3 extraction were all carried out with Decombinator tools. TCRs above a frequency of 2 per 1,000, corresponding to the top 1% of the tumor frequency distribution, were defined as expanded. Rényi diversity was computed with the R vegan package after subsampling each repertoire 100 times to 5,000 TCRs. CDR3 similarity networks were constructed using string-kernel similarity of amino acid triplets, with links drawn between CDR3s whose pairwise similarity was above 0.82. TCRdb redid the processing of the public reads, applying fastp at Q25 and MiXCR, and retained in-frame beta chains. Entries that share a CDR3 protein sequence are merged under the most common genes and DNA. The V and J calls come from TCRdb's annotation, not from the publication. Here the sample has around 110,000 distinct CDR3 sequences; 9% to 15% occur a single time. Roughly 15% of the sample belongs to the ten largest clones.

Sample: PBMCs, taken at follow-up. The receptor's source is a male donor with early-stage non-small cell lung cancer. The V and J segments used are TRBV5-1 and TRBJ1-3; 9 bases in the junction line up with TRBD1. The DNA sequence is as follows: TGCGCCAGCAGCTTCCAGGCGACAGGGGGCTCTGGAAACACCATATATTTT. Translation gives CASSFQATGGSGNTIYF.